The sequence of this TCR beta chain was determined in a study of technical replicates of blood from several donors (dated by TCRdb to 2016 to 2017). Points on this clone: Its recognized antigen is unknown. Base-call qualities are not available, and no considerably larger clone is one nucleotide away.

The CDR3 holds 13 amino acids from the cysteine to the phenylalanine. Only the CDR3 region is kept as DNA, spanning 39 bases read in frame from base 1. The trim is 5 bases for V and 10 bases for J, with a gap of 17 bases between the germline ends. CDR1 and CDR2, per the germline V gene (reference sequence), are LNHDA and SQIVND. The library was obtained by the immunoSEQ multiplex PCR assay. The immuneACCESS repertoire file appears here via TCRdb, limited to in-frame rearrangements. These files lack a portion of the clones; in checked studies, under half of the deficit traces to unresolved V genes, and the cause of the others is not known. This sample is represented by 45,000 to 60,000 clones; about 82% of them were singletons. The ten largest clones add up to roughly 5.8% of the sample.

The rearrangement joined TRBV19 to TRBJ1-2; a confident D gene designation cannot be given. This TCR was sampled from a human donor in good health. Some clones in this sample may be carry-over from other donors' samples. Input material: PBMCs. The nucleotide sequence is given as TGTGCCAGTAGTTCCCGCGGCCTGTCACCCTACACCTTC. It encodes CASSSRGLSPYTF.